The 3 T cell receptor beta chains listed next were all sequenced from one sample in a study of radiotherapy plus CTLA-4 blockade in lung cancer. Only in-frame clones appear in the TCRdb table, and some are missing; sequencing was by immunoSEQ multiplex PCR. The table shows 60,000 to 70,000 clones, with 65% to 80% occurring only once. The source material was peripheral blood, sampled from a patient treated with radiotherapy plus ipilimumab. The receptors shown here come from a human donor with non-small cell lung cancer who had a complete response to radiotherapy plus ipilimumab.

This clone was seen a handful of times. V is TRBV7-2 and J is TRBJ2-1; D is uncertain. Trimming left V 1 base short and J 9 bases short, with 10 bases between. CDR1 is SGHTA, CDR2 FQGNSA, per germline. The CDR3 is 13 residues long. The chain's CDR3 is CASSLESWGEQFF. CDR3 DNA: TGTGCCAGCAGCTTAGAGAGTTGGGGTGAGCAGTTCTTC.

This rearrangement joins TRBV11-3 to TRBJ2-1; the D is unclear. Trimming left V 5 bases short and J 4 bases short, with 15 bases between. Germline CDR1 SGHNT, CDR2 YENEEA. The CDR3 is made up of 15 amino acids. CDR3 region: CASSPGYRAYNEQFF. Written as DNA, the CDR3 is TGTGCCAGCAGCCCGGGTTACCGTGCTTACAATGAGCAGTTCTTC.

This chain connects TRBV12-5 to TRBJ1-5; D gene ambiguous. The length of the CDR3 is 15 residues. Germline V gene data show CDR1 as LGHNT and CDR2 as FRNRAP. V was cut by 1 base and J by 4 bases, with 11 bases left in between. The CDR3 coding sequence is TGTGCTAGTGGTTTGGCGGGAGCAGGAAATCAGCCCCAGCATTTT. Translation gives CASGLAGAGNQPQHF.